One T cell receptor (beta chain) is described in this entry. There are 15 residues in the CDR3. Losses at the gene ends were 4 bases for V and 6 bases for J; bases not matched to a gene: 4. Germline V CDR1 and CDR2: SGDLS, YYNGEE. This sample is drawn from a study of blood T cell repertoires in COVID-19. Produced via immunoSEQ multiplex PCR; TCRdb's table is partial and in-frame only. The table lists about 260,000 clones, about 87% of them singletons. The receptor was isolated from a woman aged 50 to 60 who had recovered from COVID-19. This chain links TRBV9 with TRBJ2-1, with TRBD2 matching 13 bases. The sample was PBMCs or T cells enriched from blood (not recorded which). The CDR3 loop is CASSLGLAGVNEQFF. For the CDR3, the DNA is TGTGCCAGCAGCCTCGGACTAGCGGGAGTCAATGAGCAGTTCTTC.